These 26 T cell receptor beta chains share one sample of origin, sequenced in a study of T cell responses to AZD1222 COVID-19 vaccine. Produced via immunoSEQ multiplex PCR; TCRdb's table is partial and in-frame only. Among over 150,000 clones, around 90% were seen once, and the ten largest hold 5% to 7%. Here the sequenced sample was peripheral blood, taken on day 0 of AZD1222 vaccination. Receptor source: an adult in good health.

The V and J genes are TRBV30 and TRBJ1-2, with 7 bases identical to TRBD1. In germline, CDR1 is GTSNPN, CDR2 SVGIG (reference sequence). The CDR3 totals 14 residues. V lost 2 bases, J lost 4 bases, and 7 bases stayed unmatched. The CDR3 DNA reads as TGTGCCTGGAGTCACCAACAGGGGAGCTATGGCTACACCTTC. This gives the protein CAWSHQQGSYGYTF.

The J gene is TRBJ1-4, the V gene TRBV7-2; D possibly corresponds to TRBD1 (6 bases). Trimming pared 3 bases from V and 8 bases from J, leaving 16 bases between. The length of the CDR3 is 15 residues. Germline values: CDR1 SGHTA, CDR2 FQGNSA. The CDR3 sequence: CASSFQQGSAEKLFF. The CDR3, as DNA: TGTGCCAGCAGCTTTCAACAGGGATCGGCGGAAAAACTGTTTTTT.

The chain has TRBV6-1 and TRBJ2-1; D call uncertain. CDR3 length: 15 amino acids. CDR1 is MNHNS, CDR2 SASEGT, per germline. V was cut by 0 bases and J by 5 bases, with 11 bases left in between. CDR3 DNA sequence: TGTGCCAGCAGTGAAGCGGTAATGGCACACAATGAGCAGTTCTTC. Translated, it gives CASSEAVMAHNEQFF.

The chain employs TRBV18 and TRBJ2-1; 14 nucleotides match TRBD2. V shed 6 bases, J shed 6 bases, and the junction held 4 bases outside the gene matches. The CDR3 covers 15 residues. Germline loops: CDR1 KGHSH, CDR2 LQKENI. The CDR3: CASSRGLAGGNEQFF. The CDR3 region has the DNA TGTGCCAGCTCGCGAGGACTAGCGGGAGGCAATGAGCAGTTCTTC.

V and J are TRBV5-6 and TRBJ1-5; a possible D gene is TRBD1 (6 bases). The germline V gene has CDR1 SGHDT and CDR2 YYEEEE. The V gene lost 1 base and the J gene lost 2 bases, with 13 bases spanning the gap. This CDR3 has 16 residues. The CDR3 DNA is TGTGCCAGCAGCTTGTATTCGGGACAAGGCAATCAGCCCCAGCATTTT. Translation gives CASSLYSGQGNQPQHF.

The genes are TRBV28 and TRBJ2-4, with D perhaps TRBD2 (5 bases). The CDR3 has 15 residues. The germline V gene has CDR1 MDHEN and CDR2 SYDVKM. Trimming stripped 5 bases from V and 1 base from J, with 12 bases between. The CDR3 is CASSPPGVAKNIQYF. For the CDR3, the DNA is TGTGCCAGCAGTCCTCCCGGGGTGGCCAAAAACATTCAGTACTTC.

J is TRBJ1-5 and V is TRBV2; tentative D call: TRBD1 (5 bases). CDR1 SNHLY and CDR2 FYNNEI come from the germline V gene. V lost 2 bases, J lost 3 bases, and 11 bases lay in between. The CDR3 length is 15 residues. This chain's CDR3 is CASSEMAGLNQPQHF. CDR3 sequence (DNA): TGTGCCAGCAGTGAAATGGCGGGACTCAATCAGCCCCAGCATTTT.

The rearrangement links TRBV25-1 to TRBJ2-5; 7 bases match TRBD1. V lost 7 bases and J lost 5; bases outside the gene matches: 4. CDR3 size: 12 residues. Germline CDR1 MGHDK, CDR2 SYGVNS. The chain's CDR3 is CASKGGLETQYF. The DNA for the CDR3 is TGTGCCAGCAAAGGGGGCTTGGAGACCCAGTACTTC.

The chain uses TRBV21-1 and TRBJ1-5. TRBV21-1 is recorded as a pseudogene. CDR3 length: 19 amino acids. CDR3 protein: CASSNDWGGEYVFSQPQHF. For the CDR3, the DNA is TGTGCCAGCAGCAATGACTGGGGAGGGGAATACGTCTTTAGTCAGCCCCAGCATTTT.

The V gene is TRBV10-1, the J gene TRBJ2-7; 7 bases map to TRBD1. Germline V CDR1 and CDR2: WNHNN, SYGVQD (reference sequence). The ends lost 6 bases at V and 6 bases at J; junction bases unmatched: 5. This CDR3 comprises 12 residues. CDR3 residues: CASRTGRGEQYF. CDR3 nucleotides: TGCGCCAGCAGGACAGGGAGAGGCGAGCAGTACTTC.

This clone was picked up a small number of times. V and J are TRBV30 and TRBJ1-5; the D is unclear. CDR1 is GTSNPN and CDR2 is SVGIG in the germline V gene (reference sequence). This CDR3 contains 13 residues. V shed 2 bases and J shed 6 bases, with 11 bases lying between them. CDR3 residues: CAWSILGVQPQHF. The CDR3 DNA is TGTGCCTGGAGTATTCTGGGAGTTCAGCCCCAGCATTTT.

This clone was observed a single time. The identical CDR3 is also encoded by other nucleotide sequences in the sample. The gene calls are TRBV19 and TRBJ2-7, with TRBD1 matching over 8 bases. Germline values: CDR1 LNHDA, CDR2 SQIVND (reference sequence). The CDR3 length is 13 residues. Unmatched junction bases numbered 2, after V lost 4 bases and J lost 3 bases. The CDR3 nucleotides are TGTGCCAGTAGTAGGACAGGGAACTACGAGCAGTACTTC. Its translation is CASSRTGNYEQYF.

DNA for the CDR3: TGTGCCAGTCTCATTGGTGCGGGGGGGTATGGCTACACCTTC. It codes for CASLIGAGGYGYTF. The chain employs TRBV28 and TRBJ1-2, with D tentatively TRBD1 (5 bases). Germline V CDR1 and CDR2: MDHEN, SYDVKM. The CDR3 is 14 amino acids. Trimming pared 9 bases from V and 5 bases from J, leaving 19 bases between.

This clone was detected only once. The CDR3 sequence is CASSIDTSSYNEQFF. CDR3 nucleotides: TGTGCCAGTAGTATAGACACGAGCTCCTACAATGAGCAGTTCTTC. The chain has TRBV19 and TRBJ2-1; D ambiguous. CDR1 and CDR2 (germline): LNHDA, SQIVND (reference sequence). The CDR3 consists of 15 residues. Trimming pared 0 bases from V and 0 bases from J, leaving 6 bases between.

The chain carries TRBV27 and TRBJ2-5; 10 nucleotides align to TRBD1. V shed 2 bases and J 5 bases; nucleotides not matched to a gene: 5. Germline V gene lookup returns CDR1 MNHEY and CDR2 SMNVEV (reference sequence). CDR3 length equals 15 residues. The CDR3 nucleotides are TGTGCCAGCAGTTTAAGGACAGGGGGTCGTGAGACCCAGTACTTC. This gives the protein CASSLRTGGRETQYF.

The rearrangement uses TRBV5-1 and TRBJ2-5; TRBD2 might be the D (6 bases). With 2 bases removed from V and 5 bases from J, the gap between germline ends came to 16 bases. This CDR3 has 15 residues. CDR1 SGHRS and CDR2 YFSETQ come from the germline V gene. CDR3 in DNA: TGCGCCAGCAGCTTAGGTCTAGCGCGTCGGGAGACCCAGTACTTC. Translation: CASSLGLARRETQYF.

This clone was counted between two and nine times. The chain carries TRBV24-1 and TRBJ2-1; D not certain. V was clipped by 3 bases and J by 8 bases, with 10 bases between them. CDR3 length: 13 residues. Germline CDR1 and CDR2: KGHDR and SFDVKD. CDR3 DNA: TGTGCCACCAGTGATGCTAGGGTGGATGAGCAGTTCTTC. It translates to CATSDARVDEQFF.

The J gene is TRBJ1-6, the V gene TRBV5-1, with D perhaps TRBD1 (6 bases). Germline loops: CDR1 SGHRS, CDR2 YFSETQ. The CDR3 spans 14 residues. V was cut by 0 bases and J by 5 bases, with 6 bases left in between. This chain's CDR3 is CASSLGTDNSPLHF. CDR3 DNA sequence: TGCGCCAGCAGCTTGGGGACAGATAATTCACCCCTCCACTTT.

The V call is TRBV30, the J call TRBJ2-7; the match to TRBD2 covers 9 bases. Germline lookup yields CDR1 GTSNPN and CDR2 SVGIG (reference sequence). The CDR3 spans 11 residues. With V trimmed by 4 bases and J by 7 bases, 2 bases remained unmatched. DNA for the CDR3: TGTGCCTGGAACCTAGCGGGGGAGCAGTACTTC. Translated: CAWNLAGEQYF. The full variable domain, in which reference TRBV30 and TRBJ2-7 provide the parts outside the CDR3, is SQTIHQWPATLVQPVGSPLSLECTVEGTSNPNLYWYRQAAGRGLQLLFYSVGIGQISSEVPQNLSASRPQDRQFILSSKKLLLSDSGFYLCAWNLAGEQYFGPGTRLTVT.

V gene TRBV6-5 combines with J gene TRBJ2-1; 7 positions agree with TRBD1. The J segment lost 12 bases and the V segment lost 5 bases, leaving 7 bases of the junction unmatched. Per the germline V gene, CDR1 is MNHEY and CDR2 is SVGAGI. This CDR3 has 12 amino acids. CDR3 sequence (DNA): TGTGCCAGCAGTAGGGACAGTTTTGGGCAGTTCTTC. As protein: CASSRDSFGQFF.

This clone has more than one count but fewer than ten. V gene TRBV6-1 combines with J gene TRBJ1-6; D might be TRBD1 (5 bases). The germline V and J ends were trimmed by 0 bases and 13 bases, with 16 bases remaining between them. Per the germline V gene, CDR1 is MNHNS and CDR2 is SASEGT. The CDR3 runs 15 residues. The CDR3 DNA sequence: TGTGCCAGCAGTGAAGCCACGTTTGCAGGGAACCCCCTCCACTTT. It is translated as CASSEATFAGNPLHF.

V is TRBV6-4 and J is TRBJ1-2; maybe TRBD1 (5 bases). The CDR3 sequence is 14 residues long. Germline V lookup: CDR1 MRHNA, CDR2 SNTAGT. Deletions cut 0 bases from V and 3 bases from J, with 8 bases between. CDR3 region: CASSDSGRDYGYTF. CDR3 coding DNA: TGTGCCAGCAGTGACTCGGGCAGGGACTATGGCTACACCTTC.

The sample holds a few counts of this clone. The chain links TRBV20-1 to TRBJ2-7, with D perhaps TRBD1 (6 bases). CDR1 is DFQATT and CDR2 is SNEGSKA in the germline V gene (reference sequence). Trimming shortened V by 2 bases and J by 9 bases, and 8 bases separated the two germline ends. There are 10 residues in the CDR3. CDR3 protein: CSARTGTQYF. The CDR3 bases are TGCAGTGCTAGAACAGGGACGCAGTACTTC.

The V gene is TRBV11-3, the J gene TRBJ2-1; tentative D call: TRBD2 (7 bases). V shed 5 bases and J shed 4 bases, with 12 bases lying between them. CDR3 length: 14 amino acids. Germline V gene data show CDR1 as SGHNT and CDR2 as YENEEA. CDR3 nucleotide sequence: TGTGCCAGCAGCGCAAGGGGGGGTTACAATGAGCAGTTCTTC. It translates to CASSARGGYNEQFF. Variable domain in full (rest from reference TRBV11-3 and TRBJ2-1): EAGVVQSPRYKIIEKKQPVAFWCNPISGHNTLYWYLQNLGQGPELLIRYENEEAVDDSQLPKDRFSAERLKGVDSTLKIQPAELGDSAVYLCASSARGGYNEQFFGPGTRLTVL.

The chain employs TRBV9 and TRBJ2-1; D is unresolved. Trimming shortened V by 3 bases and J by 9 bases, and 13 bases separated the two germline ends. The germline V gene has CDR1 SGDLS and CDR2 YYNGEE. There are 13 residues in the CDR3. The CDR3 DNA is TGTGCCAGCAGCGGCACCGGACGCGGTGAGCAGTTCTTC. Its protein is CASSGTGRGEQFF.

On this clone itself: Within the sample, other DNA sequences also encode this same CDR3. The chain joins TRBV3-1 (or the pseudogene TRBV3-2) to TRBJ2-7, with D hard to call. The V gene lost 0 bases and the J gene lost 3 bases, with 3 bases spanning the gap. This CDR3 is built from 12 residues. Germline lookup yields CDR1 LGHDT and CDR2 YNNKEL (reference sequence). CDR3 region: CASSQDGYEQYF. The DNA of the CDR3 is TGTGCCAGCAGCCAAGATGGCTACGAGCAGTACTTC.